A selection of T cell receptor beta chains follows, all from one sample in a study of response to subunit inactivated influenza vaccine. Via MiXCR, TCRdb re-called the RT-PCR reads, giving one row per CDR3 protein. Among 800,000 to 1,000,000 distinct CDR3 sequences listed, 21% were seen once. Sequencing was performed on PBMCs from blood, taken 5 to 6 days after vaccination. The receptors come from a man aged 45-60 years who received an inactivated influenza vaccine. The CDR3 runs from the conserved cysteine through the conserved F or W. A D gene is named only where the DNA matches it firmly. The size entry is marked missing in some rows and otherwise reads once, few, many or a size class.

v_gene	j_gene	d_gene	abundance	CDR3aa	CDR3nt
TRBV10-2	TRBJ2-7	TRBD1	few	CASRGAGTVSSYEQYF	TGCGCCAGCAGAGGAGCCGGGACAGTGAGCTCCTACGAGCAGTACTTC
TRBV7-8	TRBJ2-5	NA	once	CASSLGGGGGETQYF	TGTGCCAGCAGCCTCGGAGGAGGGGGAGGGGAGACCCAGTACTTC
TRBV5-1	TRBJ2-5	TRBD2	NA	CASSRGLAGIQETQYF	TGCGCCAGCAGCAGAGGACTAGCGGGGATACAAGAGACCCAGTACTTC
TRBV12-3/TRBV12-4	TRBJ2-7	TRBD2	few	CASRGLAGGGEQYF	TGTGCCAGCAGAGGACTAGCGGGAGGAGGTGAGCAGTACTTC
TRBV7-6	TRBJ2-3	TRBD1	few	CASSNRDRGNADTQYF	TGTGCCAGCAGCAACCGGGACAGGGGGAATGCGGATACGCAGTATTTT
TRBV20-1	TRBJ2-1	TRBD2	NA	CSARDDGRAVAEQFF	TGCAGTGCTAGAGATGACGGGAGGGCCGTCGCTGAGCAGTTCTTC
TRBV4-2	TRBJ1-3	TRBD1	NA	CASSQGRDSRNTIYF	TGTGCCAGCAGCCAAGGCCGGGACAGTAGAAACACCATATATTTT
TRBV5-1	TRBJ1-1	NA	few	CASSFTGAEAFF	TGCGCCAGCAGCTTCACGGGTGCTGAAGCTTTCTTT
TRBV4-1	TRBJ1-1	NA	few	CASSHQKAGHHTEAFF	TGCGCCAGCAGCCACCAGAAAGCGGGACACCACACTGAAGCTTTCTTT
TRBV20-1	TRBJ2-7	NA	few	CSARWGDRYEQYF	TGCAGTGCTAGATGGGGGGATCGGTACGAGCAGTACTTC
TRBV6-1	TRBJ2-5	TRBD1	NA	CASSQQGAGETQYF	TGTGCCAGCAGTCAGCAGGGGGCCGGCGAGACCCAGTACTTC
TRBV6-1	TRBJ2-7	NA	few	CASSGDGSNSYEQYF	TGTGCCAGCAGTGGGGACGGGTCTAACTCCTACGAGCAGTACTTC
TRBV15	TRBJ1-5	NA	NA	CATSRDPGQPQHF	TGTGCCACCAGCAGAGATCCTGGACAGCCCCAGCATTTT
TRBV6-1	TRBJ2-4	NA	few	CASRQGLRPAGPNIQYF	TGTGCCAGCAGACAGGGACTTCGGCCAGCAGGACCCAACATTCAGTACTTC
TRBV10-3	TRBJ2-7	NA	few	CAIRPQGVMYEQYF	TGTGCCATTAGACCTCAGGGTGTTATGTACGAGCAGTACTTC
TRBV11-2	TRBJ2-7	NA	few	CASSLETRGTYEQYF	TGTGCCAGCAGCTTAGAAACGCGCGGGACCTACGAGCAGTACTTC
TRBV30	TRBJ1-5	TRBD1	NA	CAWSGGTGRRPQHF	TGTGCCTGGAGCGGGGGGACAGGGAGAAGGCCCCAGCATTTT
TRBV18	TRBJ1-4	NA	NA	CASSRARNEKLFF	TGTGCCAGCTCTAGGGCCAGAAATGAAAAACTGTTTTTT
TRBV9	TRBJ1-1	NA	many	CASSVGMNTEAFF	TGTGCCAGCAGCGTAGGAATGAACACTGAAGCTTTCTTT
TRBV25-1	TRBJ2-1	TRBD2	NA	CASSDSSTSGIYNEQFF	TGTGCCAGCAGTGATTCATCCACTAGCGGAATTTACAATGAGCAGTTCTTC
TRBV7-2	TRBJ2-3	TRBD1	few	CASSLAAGQVTDTQYF	TGTGCCAGCAGCTTAGCTGCGGGACAGGTCACAGATACGCAGTATTTT
TRBV12-3/TRBV12-4	TRBJ2-5	NA	few	CASSFDLRGETQYF	TGTGCCAGCAGTTTTGACCTACGAGGGGAGACCCAGTACTTC